This is a list of T cell receptor beta chains from one sample in a study of blood T cells in healthy people across ages. MiXCR was run by TCRdb on the 5' RACE reads, yielding one entry per CDR3 protein. The sample shows about 940,000 distinct CDR3 sequences, 48% of them seen only once. Sequencing was done on a sample of blood. These receptors originate from a young man in good health. CDR3s include the opening cysteine and the closing phenylalanine or tryptophan. D genes are given only for firm matches. Not every row has a clone size; where given, it reads once, few, many or a size class.

-,TRBV24-1,-,TRBJ2-5,TGTGCCACCGGGACCCAGGGACAAGAGACCCAGTACTTC,CATGTQGQETQYF
-,TRBV20-1,few,TRBJ2-5,TGCAGTGCTAGGAGGGGCGCCGGTGAGGGGGCCCAGTACTTC,CSARRGAGEGAQYF
-,TRBV16,once,TRBJ2-5,TGTGCCAGCAGCCAATTTACAGATAAAGAGACCCAGTACTTC,CASSQFTDKETQYF
TRBD1,TRBV5-5,-,TRBJ2-5,TGTGCCAGCAGTCAGGACAGGAGTGTTTGGGAAAGAAATGAGCAGTACTTC,CASSQDRSVWERNEQYF
-,TRBV7-2,-,TRBJ2-7,TGTGCCAGCAGCTTACCACAGCTTTACGAGCAGTACTTC,CASSLPQLYEQYF
-,TRBV27,-,TRBJ2-7,TGTGCCAGCAGTTTGATACAGGGTCATGGGGAGCAGTACTTC,CASSLIQGHGEQYF
TRBD2,TRBV6-1,-,TRBJ2-3,TGTGCCAGCAGCGCTGGACTAGCAGAGGGCACAGATACGCAGTATTTT,CASSAGLAEGTDTQYF
-,TRBV2,-,TRBJ2-3,TGTGCCAGCACCCCGACCAATGGTCAAACAGATACGCAGTATTTT,CASTPTNGQTDTQYF
TRBD2,TRBV4-2,-,TRBJ2-3,TGTGCCAGCAGCCAAGGTGATAGACGGGGGGGCCCGGCAGATACGCAGAATTTT,CASSQGDRRGGPADTQNF
-,TRBV12-3/TRBV12-4,many,TRBJ2-1,TGTGCCAGCAGCCCTAGGCATGAGCAGTTCTTC,CASSPRHEQFF
-,TRBV7-7,-,TRBJ2-3,TGTGCTAGCAGCAGATCGGACCTCCTCCCAGATACGCAGTATTTT,CASSRSDLLPDTQYF
TRBD1,TRBV28,few,TRBJ2-3,TGTGCCAGCAGTCCAACTCGGACAGGGTCAGATACGCAGTATTTT,CASSPTRTGSDTQYF
-,TRBV11-2,-,TRBJ1-1,TGTGCCAGCACCCATCCGCAGAACACTGAAGCTTTCTTT,CASTHPQNTEAFF
-,TRBV27,few,TRBJ2-7,TGTGCCAGCAGTTTAAAGGGGCTTTTACCCTCCTACGAGCAGTACTTC,CASSLKGLLPSYEQYF
-,TRBV12-3/TRBV12-4,-,TRBJ2-1,TGTGCCAGCAGTTTATTTGGTGGGGGGGCCCACCATGAGCAGTTCTTC,CASSLFGGGAHHEQFF
-,TRBV28,once,TRBJ2-1,TGTGCCAGCGCAGTGGGGCTGGACTACAATGAGCAGTTCTTC,CASAVGLDYNEQFF
-,TRBV20-1,-,TRBJ2-5,TGCAGTATTGCACTAGCAATAAAGACCCAGTACTTC,CSIALAIKTQYF
-,TRBV20-1,-,TRBJ1-1,TGCAGTGCTAGAGAACCAGTCCACACTGAAGCTTTCTTT,CSAREPVHTEAFF
-,TRBV11-2,-,TRBJ1-2,TGTGCCAGCAGCTTAGAACAGCCAGCTAACTATGGCTACACCTTC,CASSLEQPANYGYTF
TRBD2,TRBV7-9,few,TRBJ2-3,TGTGCCAGCAGCTTATCGCGAGCGGGGCTAGCCCCAGATACGCAGTATTTT,CASSLSRAGLAPDTQYF
-,TRBV27,-,TRBJ2-3,TGTGCCAGCAGTCCCCGGCCAGCAAGCATTCCCACAGATACGCAGTATTTT,CASSPRPASIPTDTQYF
TRBD1,TRBV28,-,TRBJ1-4,TGTGCCAGCAGTGTCCTACCGGGACAGGGGGCTACTAATGAAAAACTGTTTTTT,CASSVLPGQGATNEKLFF
-,TRBV12-3/TRBV12-4,many,TRBJ2-5,TGTGCCAGCAGTTTGGCAGGGGGGAGAGAGACCCAGTACTTC,CASSLAGGRETQYF
-,TRBV3-1,-,TRBJ2-3,TGTGCCAGCAGCCAAGATGCGGCAGGGTACACAGATACGCAGTATTTT,CASSQDAAGYTDTQYF
TRBD1,TRBV5-1,few,TRBJ2-1,TGCGCCAGCAGCTCGACAGGGGGGGCGGCTAGACCAAACAATGAGCAGTTCTTC,CASSSTGGAARPNNEQFF
-,TRBV6-2/TRBV6-3,-,TRBJ1-1,TGTGCCAGCAGTTACTCGGGGGCCAGTACTGAAGCTTTCTTT,CASSYSGASTEAFF
-,TRBV5-1,-,TRBJ2-7,TGCGCCAGCAGCTCAACCACAGGCCACCCGGGGGAGCAGTACTTC,CASSSTTGHPGEQYF
-,TRBV6-1,few,TRBJ1-1,TGTGCCAGCAGTGAAGTCGGGGTTGGGACTGAAGCTTTCTTT,CASSEVGVGTEAFF
-,TRBV29-1,once,TRBJ2-7,TGCAGCGTTGGGCATACAGGGTTCAACAATGAGCAGTACTTC,CSVGHTGFNNEQYF
-,TRBV5-6,-,TRBJ1-2,TGTGCCAGCACCCTGCGGGGGGACAACTATGGCTACACCTTC,CASTLRGDNYGYTF
-,TRBV27,-,TRBJ2-7,TGTGCCAGCAGTACATCCTCAGCTGTCGAGCAGTACTTC,CASSTSSAVEQYF
-,TRBV5-6,-,TRBJ2-5,TGTGCCAGCAGACCCGCGGGGAAAGAGACCCAGTACTTC,CASRPAGKETQYF
TRBD2,TRBV29-1,-,TRBJ2-1,TGCAGCGTTAAGGGACTAGCGGGAGCAGGCTACAATGAGCAGTTCTTC,CSVKGLAGAGYNEQFF
-,TRBV30,-,TRBJ1-2,TGTGCCTGGAGACGGGGTGGCTACACCTTC,CAWRRGGYTF
-,TRBV12-3/TRBV12-4,-,TRBJ2-7,TGTGCCAGCGTAAAGGGTGCGGCTCCTTACGAGCAGTACTTC,CASVKGAAPYEQYF
-,TRBV27,few,TRBJ2-1,TGTGCCAGCAGTTTAGAGAGTCTAGGGATCGGTGAGCAGTTCTTC,CASSLESLGIGEQFF
TRBD1,TRBV14,-,TRBJ2-3,TGTGCCAGCAGCCACCAGGGACAGTCCTACACAGATACGCAGTATTTT,CASSHQGQSYTDTQYF
-,TRBV27,-,TRBJ2-5,TGTGCCAGCAGTCAAAGACCCGGGACCGTAGAAGAGACCCAGTACTTC,CASSQRPGTVEETQYF
-,TRBV4-3,-,TRBJ2-1,TGCGCCAGCAGCCGGCTTCTAGGGGGCTCCTACAATGAGCAGTTCTTC,CASSRLLGGSYNEQFF
TRBD2,TRBV5-1,few,TRBJ2-6,TGCGCCAGCAGCTTGGTGACTAGCGTATCGGGGGCCAACGTCCTGACTTTC,CASSLVTSVSGANVLTF
-,TRBV4-3,few,TRBJ2-7,TGCGCCAGCAGCCAAGATAGTGGCAGCACCCAGTACTTC,CASSQDSGSTQYF
-,TRBV4-2,-,TRBJ2-7,TGTGCCAGCAGCCAAGGGGGTTCGACGTACGAGCAGTACTTC,CASSQGGSTYEQYF
TRBD1,TRBV29-1,few,TRBJ2-7,TGCAGCGTCCCGGGACAGGGCTTCTACGAGCAGTACTTC,CSVPGQGFYEQYF
-,TRBV20-1,few,TRBJ2-1,TGCAGTGCTAGAGACGAGGGGGGGTCCTACAATGAGCAGTTCTTC,CSARDEGGSYNEQFF
-,TRBV9,-,TRBJ1-3,TGTGCCAGCAGCGCCGAGGGGAGAAACACCATATATTTT,CASSAEGRNTIYF
TRBD2,TRBV27,-,TRBJ2-3,TGTGCCAGCAGTTTATGGACTAGCGGGGTGGGAGATACGCAGTATTTT,CASSLWTSGVGDTQYF
-,TRBV28,few,TRBJ2-3,TGTGCCAGCAGTTTACAGCTCACAGATACGCAGTATTTT,CASSLQLTDTQYF
-,TRBV30,-,TRBJ1-2,TGTGCCTGGAGTGGGGGCCTATATGGCTACACCTTC,CAWSGGLYGYTF